Given below is one T cell receptor (beta chain) in context. Its antigen has not been determined. Base qualities are not provided; no much larger clone lies one nucleotide away. For repertoire sequencing, TCR beta CDR3 regions were amplified from RNA transcripts. HTBI primers and the Qiagen OneStep RT-PCR kit were used in a first-round RT-PCR, which was followed by a second-round multiplex PCR, size selection and purification. The libraries underwent paired-end sequencing with 100 bp reads on an Illumina HiSeq2000. The study's processing was this. Reads were processed with SOAPnuke, discarding reads with adapters, uncalled bases, mean Phred below 15, or no exact constant-primer or identifier match. COPE v1.2.5 was used to merge high-quality paired reads. Each unique nucleotide sequence was treated as a clonotype, and MiTCR v1.1 was used to align the clonotypes to the IMGT TRB V, D and J references. The analysis was limited to V-J combinations with a frequency above 0.0001, which together covered over 98% of repertoires. For each V-J combination, a TCR clonal expansion and chaos score was defined as F50 clonal expansion divided by the chaos observed in the TCRdist matrix. Features were reduced by Welch's t-statistics and random forest to some 13 V-J combinations, which fed a naive Bayes classifier. Thyroid-blood repertoire similarity was quantified with the Morisita-Horn index. The public reads were reprocessed in TCRdb via fastp at Q25 and MiXCR, keeping in-frame beta chains. Each record represents a unique CDR3 protein, reported with the most common genes and DNA among its rows. TCRdb's processing, not the authors', yielded these V and J calls. The sample table shows about 180,000 distinct CDR3 sequences, and less than 45% are seen once. The ten largest make up less than 6% of the sample.

Patients with ophthalmopathy had moderately to severely active disease, with a Clinical Activity Score of 3 or more, a NOSPECS grade of 4 or more, and a disease duration of less than 3 months. Anyone with other autoimmune diseases, uncontrolled infections, pregnancy or lactation was excluded from the study. Diagnosis was based on clinical symptoms, serum thyroxine, TRAb, thyroid ultrasound and orbital computed tomography. Using Ficoll-Paque density gradient centrifugation, PBMCs were isolated from 10 ml of fresh peripheral blood. Total RNA was extracted using Trizol reagent, and RNA quality was checked on an Agilent 2100 Bioanalyzer. This specimen comes from a study of Graves' ophthalmopathy and Graves' hyperthyroidism listed by TCRdb under 2018. For the wider study: Peripheral blood was collected at initial diagnosis, prior to any treatment. TCR beta repertoire signatures were used to distinguish Graves' ophthalmopathy from Graves' hyperthyroidism and to predict progression to ophthalmopathy. In total, 135 blood samples were TCR-sequenced: 40 to 45 ophthalmopathy, roughly 77 hyperthyroidism and approximately 17 hyperthyroidism-to-ophthalmopathy patients. To explore V-J signatures distinguishing ophthalmopathy from hyperthyroidism, a discovery set of 100 patients (more than 40 ophthalmopathy, some 57 stable hyperthyroidism) was enrolled. For independent validation, a separate cohort was made up of 18 hyperthyroidism patients plus 17 patients who later progressed from hyperthyroidism to ophthalmopathy. In over 5 hyperthyroidism patients, the T-cell repertoires found in thyroid tissue were compared with those found in blood. Once sampling was done, hyperthyroidism patients were given methimazole at a starting dose of 30 mg daily, while ophthalmopathy patients were given high-dose intravenous methylprednisolone. The 100 or so discovery patients were randomly split 7:3 into training and test sets.

Overall study outcomes, separate from this receptor: In validation, the model predicted ophthalmopathy progression with about 71% sensitivity and roughly 72% specificity; some 13 predicted patients were CT-confirmed with GO in a median of around 6.5 months. Most expanded thyroid clonotypes with a frequency above 0.001 also appeared in blood, which suggests that blood repertoires may reflect the immune response in the thyroid. Sample size was not statistically predetermined, and group allocation was not concealed from the investigators. Ophthalmopathy was separated from stable hyperthyroidism by the 13-signature model with more than 85% sensitivity and around 81% specificity in cross-validation and with 80%/75% in the test set.

CDR1 and CDR2 are read off the germline V gene as ENHRY and SYGVKD. The CDR3 runs 13 amino acids, cysteine and phenylalanine included. Only CDR3 DNA remains: 39 bases, in frame from the first base. Clipping removes 6 bases from V and 5 bases from J, with 0 as the unmatched junction base count. The sequence was obtained from a woman aged 40 to 50 with Graves' ophthalmopathy. Donor details come from another sample of the same person, matched by shared clones. Rearrangement joined TRBV10-3 to TRBJ2-5; 13 central bases correspond to TRBD2. Sequenced material: peripheral blood. DNA sequence: TGTGCCATCAGGACTAGCGGGGGGGAGACCCAGTACTTC. The resulting protein is CAIRTSGGETQYF.